This T cell receptor beta chain was recorded in a study of cytomegalovirus exposure and HLA in healthy donors. The CDR3 consists of 14 residues. J lost 2 bases, V lost 1 base, and 0 bases had no gene match. CDR1 and CDR2 from the germline V gene are SGHAT and FQNNGV. This clone was detected a few times. Its antigen is not known. The repertoire was sequenced with immunoSEQ multiplex PCR; TCRdb's copy has only in-frame clones and lacks some. In the table there are about 110,000 clones, around nine tenths of which are singletons. Study findings and constraints: Reported performance of the classifier showed diagnosis of cytomegalovirus status with high specificity and sensitivity.

Separation from the roughly 670-subject first cohort characterized the roughly 110-subject validation cohort, to which the donors belonged. The receptor was isolated from a woman aged 25 to 45 in good health and CMV-seropositive. Sequencing input: PBMCs. The chain is built from TRBV11-2 and TRBJ2-5, with TRBD1 matching over 8 bases. As DNA, the CDR3 is TGTGCCAGCAGCTTAGGGACAGGGCAAGAGACCCAGTACTTC. Amino acids: CASSLGTGQETQYF.